Shown below are 16 T cell receptor beta chains from a single sample sequenced in a study of T cell responses to AZD1222 COVID-19 vaccine. Assay: immunoSEQ multiplex PCR; the TCRdb copy retains only in-frame clones and omits some. Of about 94,000 clones in the sample, 90% were seen once. The material was peripheral blood, obtained on day 0 of AZD1222 vaccination. These receptors all stem from an adult in good health.

This chain uses TRBV5-1 with TRBJ1-1; possible D gene TRBD1, 5 bases. V shed 2 bases and J shed 3 bases, with 8 bases lying between them. The CDR3 consists of 13 residues. The V gene's germline CDR1 is SGHRS and CDR2 YFSETQ. CDR3 bases: TGCGCCAGCAGCTTTGACAGAGACACTGAAGCTTTCTTT. It codes for CASSFDRDTEAFF.

This sequence joins TRBV29-1 and TRBJ1-1; no definite D call. Germline V gene data show CDR1 as SQVTM and CDR2 as ANQGSEA. There are 12 residues in the CDR3. The ends were cut back, 1 base at V and 8 bases at J, with 11 bases in the middle. CDR3 loop: CSVEGYRLEAFF. CDR3 sequence (DNA): TGCAGCGTTGAAGGGTACCGCTTAGAAGCTTTCTTT.

The chain has TRBV3-1 (or the pseudogene TRBV3-2) and TRBJ2-5; TRBD2 agrees at 8 bases. This CDR3 region has 13 residues. In germline, CDR1 is LGHDT, CDR2 YNNKEL (reference sequence). V gave up 3 bases and J gave up 5 bases; unmatched junction bases: 2. CDR3: CASSHRGGETQYF. DNA of the CDR3: TGTGCCAGCAGCCACCGGGGGGGGGAGACCCAGTACTTC.

The chain has TRBV14 and TRBJ1-1, with 8 positions matching TRBD1. J was trimmed by 5 bases and V by 1 base; bases with no gene match: 9. Germline values: CDR1 SGHDN, CDR2 FVKESK. This CDR3 comprises 16 residues. In DNA form, the CDR3 reads TGTGCCAGCAGCCAAGGTCGACAGGGGAGTTTTACTGAAGCTTTCTTT. It specifies CASSQGRQGSFTEAFF.

This chain joins TRBV19 and TRBJ2-1; 7 nucleotides agree with TRBD2. Germline lookup yields CDR1 LNHDA and CDR2 SQIVND (reference sequence). The V segment lost 3 bases and the J segment 4 bases; nucleotides outside the gene matches: 6. The CDR3 is made up of 15 amino acids. The CDR3 DNA is TGTGCCAGTAGTATGGGCGGGGGATCATACAATGAGCAGTTCTTC. This translates into CASSMGGGSYNEQFF.

V usage is TRBV6-6 and J usage is TRBJ2-7, with 7 nucleotides matching TRBD1. The junction had 9 bases not matched to a gene; V was cut back by 10 bases and J by 0 bases. The CDR3 sequence is 14 residues long. Germline CDR1 MNHNY, CDR2 SVGAGI (reference sequence). The CDR3 DNA sequence: TGTGCCACCGACACAGGGGCCACCTCCTACGAGCAGTACTTC. It specifies CATDTGATSYEQYF.

The sample holds a few counts of this clone. The chain has TRBV7-9 and TRBJ2-7; weak D call: TRBD1 (5 bases). Looked up from germline, CDR1 is SEHNR and CDR2 is FQNEAQ (reference sequence). The CDR3 is 13 residues long. The germline V and J ends were trimmed by 3 bases and 4 bases, with 10 bases remaining between them. CDR3 in DNA: TGTGCCAGCAGCTTGCCGACAGAGTACGAGCAGTACTTC. Translating gives CASSLPTEYEQYF.

This clone has more than one count but fewer than ten. The CDR3 nucleotides are TGTGCCAGCAGTCATGGGGACGGCGAAAAACTGTTTTTT. It codes for CASSHGDGEKLFF. This chain uses TRBV6-5 with TRBJ1-4; tentatively, D is TRBD1 (5 bases). V was shortened by 5 bases and J by 8 bases, with 12 bases between the two germline ends. This CDR3 region has 13 residues. Germline V CDR1 and CDR2: MNHEY, SVGAGI.

The chain links TRBV15 to TRBJ1-3; D not resolved. This CDR3 region has 13 residues. Per germline, CDR1 LNHNV and CDR2 YYDKDF (reference sequence). V gave up 8 bases and J gave up 0 bases, with 8 bases separating them. In DNA form, the CDR3 reads TGTGCCACCCAACGGCTCTCTGGAAACACCATATATTTT. Protein: CATQRLSGNTIYF.

The V call is TRBV27, the J call TRBJ1-6; D is unresolved. The CDR3 has 16 residues. Per germline, CDR1 MNHEY and CDR2 SMNVEV (reference sequence). Trimming took 5 bases from V and 7 from J, leaving 18 bases between them. This CDR3 is CASSTHGQAPNSPLHF. In DNA form, the CDR3 reads TGTGCCAGCAGTACTCACGGGCAGGCCCCAAATTCACCCCTCCACTTT.

V and J are TRBV4-1 and TRBJ1-4; D perhaps matches TRBD1 (5 bases). CDR1 is MGHRA and CDR2 is YSYEKL in the germline V gene. Trimming took off 2 bases at V and 0 bases at J, with 10 bases between the two ends. The CDR3 has 16 residues. The CDR3 DNA reads as TGCGCCAGCAGCCAACCCCGGGGGGCAACTAATGAAAAACTGTTTTTT. It yields the protein CASSQPRGATNEKLFF.

The genes are TRBV29-1 and TRBJ1-4; D call uncertain. V was shortened by 4 bases and J by 8 bases, with 11 bases between the two germline ends. Germline V gene sequence: CDR1 SQVTM, CDR2 ANQGSEA. The CDR3 is 12 amino acids. The CDR3 DNA reads as TGCAGCGTTGGGGGTTTGGGGGAAAAACTGTTTTTT. It codes for CSVGGLGEKLFF.

The rearrangement joins TRBV27 to TRBJ2-5; D may be TRBD1 or TRBD2 (7 bases each). The CDR3 is made up of 15 amino acids. The germline V gene has CDR1 MNHEY and CDR2 SMNVEV (reference sequence). Trimming cost V 10 bases and J 4 bases, with 22 bases left between them. The CDR3 reads CATSMGGGGGETQYF. CDR3 DNA: TGTGCCACCTCCATGGGAGGGGGCGGAGGAGAGACCCAGTACTTC.

The table lists this clone with a few counts. This sequence joins TRBV10-3 and TRBJ2-1; D call uncertain. The germline V gene has CDR1 ENHRY and CDR2 SYGVKD. Trimming removed 4 bases from V and 10 bases from J, with 14 bases in between. The CDR3 extends over 13 amino acids. The CDR3 DNA reads TGTGCCATCAGTGGGACGAGCGCTTGGGAGCAGTTCTTC. Protein product: CAISGTSAWEQFF.

The chain recombines TRBV6-1 with TRBJ1-4; D is uncertain. Germline V gene sequence: CDR1 MNHNS, CDR2 SASEGT. This CDR3 has 15 amino acids. Trimming shortened V by 3 bases and J by 8 bases, and 16 bases separated the two germline ends. CDR3: CASSDEISGGEKLFF. The CDR3 DNA reads TGTGCCAGCAGTGACGAGATCAGCGGCGGAGAAAAACTGTTTTTT.

The gene calls are TRBV27 and TRBJ1-6; D is unclear. The CDR3 loop spans 15 amino acids. V lost 3 bases and J 1 base, leaving 7 bases between the germline ends. In germline, CDR1 is MNHEY, CDR2 SMNVEV (reference sequence). The CDR3 DNA follows: TGTGCCAGCAGTTTCCGGGTGTCCTATAATTCACCCCTCCACTTT. Protein product: CASSFRVSYNSPLHF.